One TCR beta chain is described in this entry. TCRdb's table, derived via immunoSEQ multiplex PCR, lists solely in-frame clones and lacks some. This table holds about 130,000 clones, 88% found once. The data belong to a study of control samples from healthy donors and cancer patients. Trimming pared 5 bases from V and 3 bases from J, leaving 17 bases between. Germline CDR1 and CDR2: SGHVS and FQNEAQ. This CDR3 is built from 16 residues. The specimen was blood. This TCR was sampled from a man aged 45 to 65 in good health. This sequence joins TRBV7-8 and TRBJ1-3, with unresolved D. CDR3 amino acids: CASSPRGRVIGNTIYF. The CDR3, as DNA: TGTGCCAGCAGCCCACGGGGAAGGGTCATTGGAAACACCATATATTTT.